The T cell receptor (beta chain) described here comes from a study of T cell changes during pregnancy in multiple sclerosis. Profiling relied on immunoSEQ multiplex PCR, and the TCRdb table lists in-frame clones only, not all of them. The sample has tens of thousands of clones, more than 75% seen once. This CDR3 contains 21 residues. Germline loops: CDR1 SGHVS, CDR2 FQNEAQ. Trimming cost V 0 bases and J 4 bases; bases outside gene matches: 16. This chain connects TRBV7-8 to TRBJ2-3; 13 bases map to TRBD2. The TCR sequence derives from a female donor in good health, enrolled as a control in a pregnancy study. The specimen was CD8+ T cells from peripheral blood mononuclear cells, collected after pregnancy. The CDR3 loop reads CASSLAGRLAGGRGSPDTQYF. The CDR3 DNA reads as TGTGCCAGCAGCTTAGCTGGGAGACTAGCGGGGGGCCGGGGTAGCCCAGATACGCAGTATTTT.